Listed below are T cell receptor beta chains from one sample, sequenced in a study of T cells in Graves' hyperthyroidism and ophthalmopathy. TCRdb called the multiplex PCR reads again in MiXCR, with one record for every CDR3 protein. Of hundreds of thousands of distinct CDR3 sequences in the sample, around 15% are singletons; the top ten hold about 10%. Specimen: blood. All receptors come from a woman under 30 with Graves' hyperthyroidism. Each CDR3 is given with its conserved first and last residue. D genes are given only for firm matches. Size values are once, few and many counts, or a class for expanded clones, and some rows have none.

few	TRBD2	TRBV4-3	TRBJ2-7	TGCGCCAGCAGCCACGGGACTAGCGGGCCCTCCTACGAGCAGTACTTC	CASSHGTSGPSYEQYF
few	-	TRBV9	TRBJ1-4	TGTGCCAGCAGCGTAGCTGGCGGGGCAGCAACTAATGAAAAACTGTTTTTT	CASSVAGGAATNEKLFF
many	-	TRBV6-5	TRBJ1-1	TGTGCCAGCAGTTACCGGACACCCTACCCGAACACTGAAGCTTTCTTT	CASSYRTPYPNTEAFF
-	-	TRBV6-1	TRBJ1-1	TGTGCCAGCAGTGAAGTTCAGCGGACTGAAGCTTTCTTT	CASSEVQRTEAFF
many	-	TRBV13	TRBJ1-1	TGTGCCAGCAGCTTTGCCCTGAACACTGAAGCTTTCTTT	CASSFALNTEAFF
many	-	TRBV20-1	TRBJ2-7	TGCAGTGCTAGAGGGATCCTTTTGGGGCAGGGCCCCTACGAGCAGTACTTC	CSARGILLGQGPYEQYF
few	TRBD1	TRBV11-3	TRBJ1-4	TGTGCCAGCAGCTTAGATCCCTGGACAGGGGAGGATGGAAAACTGTTTTTT	CASSLDPWTGEDGKLFF
-	TRBD1	TRBV12-3/TRBV12-4	TRBJ2-5	TGTGCCAGCAGTTTAGGGCGACAGGGACGGGAGACCCAGTACTTC	CASSLGRQGRETQYF
few	TRBD2	TRBV7-9	TRBJ2-2	TGTGCCAGCAGCTTTCTCGCTAGCGGGAGAGCTACCGGGGAGCTGTTTTTT	CASSFLASGRATGELFF
many	-	TRBV12-3/TRBV12-4	TRBJ2-2	TGTGCCAGCAGCATCTGGGGTTTGGGAAACACCGGGGAGCTGTTTTTT	CASSIWGLGNTGELFF
few	-	TRBV11-3	TRBJ2-2	TGTGCCAGCAGCTTAGTCCCCCCGTATACCGGGGAGCTGTTTTTT	CASSLVPPYTGELFF
few	-	TRBV29-1	TRBJ2-7	TGCAGCGTTGAGGATCGGGAGCGCGGCTACGAGCAGTACTTC	CSVEDRERGYEQYF
-	TRBD2	TRBV27	TRBJ2-7	TGTGCCAGCAGTATCAGACCAGGCGCGGGCACTAGCGGAAACTACGAGCAGTACTTC	CASSIRPGAGTSGNYEQYF
few	TRBD1	TRBV5-8	TRBJ2-7	TGTGCCAGCAGCTTCTTCGCGGGACAGGCGCCGTCCGAGCAGTACTTC	CASSFFAGQAPSEQYF
-	-	TRBV19	TRBJ1-1	TGTGCCAGTGCTTATGGGGTCACTGAAGCTTTCTTT	CASAYGVTEAFF
-	TRBD1	TRBV20-1	TRBJ2-7	TGCAGTGCTAGAGGAGGGACAGGGGGCTACGAGCAGTACTTC	CSARGGTGGYEQYF
many	TRBD2	TRBV20-1	TRBJ2-7	TGCAGTGCTAGTCTAGCGGGAGGGCCGCACGAGCAGTACTTC	CSASLAGGPHEQYF
many	TRBD2	TRBV4-2	TRBJ2-3	TGTGCCAGCAGCCCCCGTCATAGCGGGGCGGCAGGTGGGGATACGCAGTATTTT	CASSPRHSGAAGGDTQYF
few	-	TRBV30	TRBJ1-1	TGTGCCTGGAGTACCGTTATGACAGGGAACACTGAAGCTTTCTTT	CAWSTVMTGNTEAFF
-	-	TRBV20-1	TRBJ2-3	TGCAGTGCTAGGCCCCCTGAGGAAGATACGCAGTATTTT	CSARPPEEDTQYF
-	-	TRBV25-1	TRBJ2-4	TGTGCCAGCAGTGAATATAAGAGAGTGAAGAAGGGTATTGGAGCCAAAAACATTCAGTACTTC	CASSEYKRVKKGIGAKNIQYF
many	-	TRBV7-8	TRBJ2-5	TGTGCCAGCAGCTTAAATCTGGGACAAGGGAAGGAGACCCAGTACTTC	CASSLNLGQGKETQYF
-	-	TRBV11-2	TRBJ2-6	TGTGCCAGCAGCTTAGGAATGTGGGGGTCTGGGGCCAACGTCCTGACTTTC	CASSLGMWGSGANVLTF
few	-	TRBV4-1	TRBJ2-2	TGCGCCAGCAGCCAAGCGGCAGGGTCTGCTAGCACCGGGGAGCTGTTTTTT	CASSQAAGSASTGELFF
many	-	TRBV30	TRBJ1-5	TGTGCCTGGAGTGGGGAAACTAACAATCAGCCCCAGCATTTT	CAWSGETNNQPQHF
many	-	TRBV5-6	TRBJ2-1	TGTGCCAGCAGCTCCCCGGCGACTCCGTGGCCCTACAATGAGCAGTTCTTC	CASSSPATPWPYNEQFF
-	TRBD1	TRBV7-4	TRBJ2-7	TGTGCCAGCAGCTTTCCGGGACAGCCTTGGGAGCAGTACTTC	CASSFPGQPWEQYF
few	TRBD1	TRBV27	TRBJ2-7	TGTGCCAGCAGTTCAGGCAGGGGGCCCTCCGACCCCTACGAGCAGTACTTC	CASSSGRGPSDPYEQYF
many	-	TRBV28	TRBJ2-3	TGTGCCAGCAGTACCCCATTGGGCTTGATGCAGTATTTT	CASSTPLGLMQYF
-	-	TRBV29-1	TRBJ2-2	TGCAGCGGGCTTAGGTCGCTCACCGGGGAGCTGTTTTTT	CSGLRSLTGELFF
many	-	TRBV11-3	TRBJ2-7	TGTGCCAGCAGCTTAGCGGGAGTAGCCTCCTACGAGCAGTACTTC	CASSLAGVASYEQYF
many	TRBD1	TRBV18	TRBJ2-5	TGTGCCAGCTCACTTCAGCCCGGGACAGGGCAAGAGACCCAGTACTTC	CASSLQPGTGQETQYF
many	-	TRBV28	TRBJ2-1	TGTGCCAGCACTCATGGGGGGCTAGCGCAGTACAATGAGCAGTTCTTC	CASTHGGLAQYNEQFF
many	-	TRBV6-5	TRBJ1-3	TGTGCCAGCAGTGGACAGAAATTCTCTGGAAACACCATATATTTT	CASSGQKFSGNTIYF
few	-	TRBV5-1	TRBJ2-3	TGCGCCAGCAGCTTGGATACCAACACAGATACGCAGTATTTT	CASSLDTNTDTQYF
-	-	TRBV30	TRBJ2-3	TGTGCCTCAACTCTCCTCGCGGGACGGTCGGATACGCAGTATTTT	CASTLLAGRSDTQYF
-	-	TRBV19	TRBJ2-2	TGTGCCAGTAGTTCGGACAGTTACACCGGGGAGCTGTTTTTT	CASSSDSYTGELFF
-	TRBD1	TRBV4-1	TRBJ1-2	TGCGCCAGCAGCCGGGCTGACAGGGGGGATTATGGCTACACCTTC	CASSRADRGDYGYTF
-	TRBD2	TRBV20-1	TRBJ2-3	TGCAGCATCTCTAGCGGTTCCACAGATACGCAGTATTTT	CSISSGSTDTQYF
few	-	TRBV20-1	TRBJ2-7	TGCAGTGCTAGAAGTAGCGGAAAAGCCTACGAGCAGTACTTC	CSARSSGKAYEQYF
many	-	TRBV18	TRBJ2-2	TGTGCCAGCTCACTCTATACCGGGGAGCTGTTTTTT	CASSLYTGELFF